These 15 T cell receptor beta chains were all obtained from the same sample, sequenced in a study of Graves' ophthalmopathy and Graves' hyperthyroidism. Transcripts of RNA were the source for amplifying TCR beta CDR3 regions. RT-PCR with HTBI primers came first, then second-round multiplex PCR. TCRdb ran MiXCR on the multiplex PCR reads and lists one entry per CDR3 protein. In the table there are 300,000 to 400,000 distinct CDR3 sequences, roughly 17% of which are singletons. The sample consisted of peripheral blood. The receptor source for this set is an adult man with Graves' ophthalmopathy.

This clonotype was seen many times. The chain combines TRBV27 with TRBJ2-7; 10 nucleotides match TRBD1. The CDR3 consists of 14 residues. The junction had 4 bases not matched to a gene; V was cut back by 6 bases and J by 2 bases. In germline, CDR1 is MNHEY, CDR2 SMNVEV (reference sequence). CDR3 region: CASRRQGATYEQYF. In nucleotides, the CDR3 is TGTGCCAGCAGACGACAGGGGGCAACCTACGAGCAGTACTTC.

This clonotype was seen many times. V is TRBV4-2 and J is TRBJ2-7; maybe TRBD2 (6 bases). The CDR3 extends over 12 amino acids. Trimming shortened V by 4 bases and J by 5 bases, and 9 bases separated the two germline ends. Germline CDR1 reads LGHNA; CDR2 reads YNFKEQ. For the CDR3, the DNA is TGTGCCAGCAGCCGCGGGACGGACGAGCAGTACTTC. Its translation is CASSRGTDEQYF.

This clonotype was found many times. V is TRBV20-1 and J is TRBJ1-2, with D uncertain. The germline V gene encodes CDR1 DFQATT and CDR2 SNEGSKA (reference sequence). This CDR3 has 14 residues. Trimming took off 0 bases at V and 4 bases at J, with 12 bases between the two ends. The CDR3 DNA sequence: TGCAGTGCTAGAGATACGTCAGGCAGCTATGGCTACACCTTC. It yields the protein CSARDTSGSYGYTF.

This clonotype was recorded at least ten times. The rearrangement joins TRBV20-1 to TRBJ2-6; TRBD2 matches 9 bases. The CDR3 runs to 19 residues. V trimming: 5 bases; J trimming: 4 bases; junction bases outside the gene matches: 18. Germline V gene data show CDR1 as DFQATT and CDR2 as SNEGSKA (reference sequence). CDR3 sequence reads: CSAQRSPVAGVTGANVLTF. CDR3 in DNA: TGCAGTGCTCAACGGTCACCAGTAGCGGGAGTTACCGGGGCCAACGTCCTGACTTTC.

This clonotype has a count of ten or more. V usage is TRBV27 and J usage is TRBJ2-7; TRBD1 might be the D (5 bases). CDR1 and CDR2 from the germline V gene are MNHEY and SMNVEV (reference sequence). Trimming took 6 bases from V and 2 from J, leaving 8 bases between them. The CDR3 has 12 residues. DNA of the CDR3: TGTGCCAGCAGCGACAGTACCTACGAGCAGTACTTC. It yields the protein CASSDSTYEQYF.

V and J are TRBV30 and TRBJ2-2; D remains ambiguous. V lost 0 bases and J lost 6, with 8 bases in between. The CDR3 runs 13 residues. The germline CDR1 and CDR2 sequences are GTSNPN and SVGIG (reference sequence). In DNA form, the CDR3 reads TGTGCCTGGAGTGTACTGGTTCCCGGGGAGCTGTTTTTT. Its translation: CAWSVLVPGELFF.

The chain recombines TRBV6-5 with TRBJ1-6, with D unclear. In germline, CDR1 is MNHEY, CDR2 SVGAGI. Between the trimmed V and J ends, which lost 5 bases and 7 bases, there was a span of 9 bases. This CDR3 region has 13 residues. The CDR3 reads CASSRPPNSPLHF. The CDR3 nucleotides are TGTGCCAGCAGTCGACCCCCCAATTCACCCCTCCACTTT.

This clonotype has a count of ten or more. The genes are TRBV5-1 and TRBJ1-2; D uncertain. The CDR3 extends over 12 amino acids. V was clipped by 1 base and J by 8 bases, with 9 bases between them. Germline V gene sequence: CDR1 SGHRS, CDR2 YFSETQ. CDR3 nucleotides: TGCGCCAGCAGCTTGTACGGTAGCGGCTACACCTTC. Amino acid sequence: CASSLYGSGYTF.

This clonotype was recorded many times. The gene calls are TRBV24-1 and TRBJ2-5, with unresolved D. The V gene lost 1 base and the J gene lost 3 bases, with 5 bases spanning the gap. The CDR3 covers 13 residues. From germline, CDR1 is KGHDR and CDR2 SFDVKD. CDR3 amino acids: CATSDFPEETQYF. In DNA form, the CDR3 reads TGTGCCACCAGTGATTTCCCAGAAGAGACCCAGTACTTC.

This clonotype showed up many times. This sequence joins TRBV19 and TRBJ1-6, with D unclear. The ends were cut back, 6 bases at V and 5 bases at J, with 11 bases in the middle. CDR1 is LNHDA, CDR2 SQIVND, per germline (reference sequence). The CDR3 loop spans 14 amino acids. The DNA for the CDR3 is TGTGCCAGTAGCCCACGAACCGATAATTCACCCCTCCACTTT. Protein product: CASSPRTDNSPLHF.

This clonotype was recorded at least ten times. The chain joins TRBV6-2 or TRBV6-3 to TRBJ1-1; 9 positions match TRBD1. J lost 5 bases, V lost 8 bases, and 3 bases had no gene match. There are 12 residues in the CDR3. The germline gives CDR1 MNHEY, CDR2 SVGEGT. The CDR3 protein is CASDRGGTEAFF. DNA for the CDR3: TGTGCCAGCGACAGGGGGGGTACTGAAGCTTTCTTT.

This clonotype was detected ten times or more. This chain uses TRBV19 with TRBJ2-5, with D perhaps TRBD1 or TRBD2 (6 bases each). The CDR3 runs to 15 residues. The germline V gene has CDR1 LNHDA and CDR2 SQIVND (reference sequence). The V gene lost 6 bases and the J gene lost 4 bases, with 18 bases spanning the gap. CDR3 protein: CASSRSREGGETQYF. CDR3 nucleotide sequence: TGTGCCAGTAGCCGCAGTCGCGAGGGGGGAGAGACCCAGTACTTC.

The table lists this clonotype with many counts. This rearrangement joins TRBV12-3 or TRBV12-4 to TRBJ1-6, with D perhaps matching TRBD1 (5 bases). The ends were cut back, 6 bases at V and 7 bases at J, with 13 bases in the middle. The length of the CDR3 is 14 residues. Written as DNA, the CDR3 is TGTGCCAGCAGCTCCGGGACGGAGAATTCACCCCTCCACTTT. Translation: CASSSGTENSPLHF.

This clonotype has ten or more counts. The CDR3 sequence is CASSLALGMYEQYF. CDR3 in DNA: TGTGCCAGCAGCTTAGCGCTTGGGATGTACGAGCAGTACTTC. The chain links TRBV7-8 to TRBJ2-7; D is undetermined. Germline V CDR1 and CDR2: SGHVS, FQNEAQ. V lost 0 bases and J 4 bases, leaving 10 bases between the germline ends. This CDR3 is 14 amino acids long.

J is TRBJ1-1 and V is TRBV6-2 or TRBV6-3; a possible D gene is TRBD1 (5 bases). Looked up from germline, CDR1 is MNHEY and CDR2 is SVGEGT. The CDR3 runs 13 residues. The V end was cut by 6 bases, the J end by 4 bases, with 12 bases between. CDR3 amino acids: CASRKNRITEAFF. CDR3 coding DNA: TGTGCCAGCAGAAAAAACAGGATCACTGAAGCTTTCTTT.